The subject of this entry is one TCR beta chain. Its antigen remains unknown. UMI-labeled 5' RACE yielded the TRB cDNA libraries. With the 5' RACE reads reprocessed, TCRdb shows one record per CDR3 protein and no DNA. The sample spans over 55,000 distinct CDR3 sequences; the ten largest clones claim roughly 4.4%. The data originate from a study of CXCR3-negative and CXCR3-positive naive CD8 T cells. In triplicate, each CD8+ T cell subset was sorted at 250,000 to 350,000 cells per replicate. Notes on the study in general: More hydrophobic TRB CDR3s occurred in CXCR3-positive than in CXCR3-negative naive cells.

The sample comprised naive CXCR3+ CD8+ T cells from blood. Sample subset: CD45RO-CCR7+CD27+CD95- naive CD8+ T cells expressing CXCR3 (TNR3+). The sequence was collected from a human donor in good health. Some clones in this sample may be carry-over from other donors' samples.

The CDR3 loop is CASSLDGREQYF. The rearrangement joins TRBV7-6 to TRBJ2-7. The germline gives CDR1 SGHVS, CDR2 FNYEAQ. The CDR3 is 12 amino acids.